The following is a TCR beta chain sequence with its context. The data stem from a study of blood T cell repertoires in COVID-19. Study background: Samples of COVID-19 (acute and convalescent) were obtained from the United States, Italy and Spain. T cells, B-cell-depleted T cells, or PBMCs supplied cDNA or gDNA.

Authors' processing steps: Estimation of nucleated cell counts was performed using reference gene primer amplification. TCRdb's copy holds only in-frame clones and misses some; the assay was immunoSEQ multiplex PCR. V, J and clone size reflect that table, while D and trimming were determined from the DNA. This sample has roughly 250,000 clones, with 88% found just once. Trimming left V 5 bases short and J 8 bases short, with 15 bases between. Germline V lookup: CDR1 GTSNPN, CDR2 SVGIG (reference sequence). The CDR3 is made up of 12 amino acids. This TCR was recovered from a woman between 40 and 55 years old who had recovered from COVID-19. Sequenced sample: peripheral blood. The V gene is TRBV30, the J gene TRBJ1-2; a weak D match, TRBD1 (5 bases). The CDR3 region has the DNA TGTGCCTGGGCCGGGACTCCGGGAGGCTACACCTTC. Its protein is CAWAGTPGGYTF.